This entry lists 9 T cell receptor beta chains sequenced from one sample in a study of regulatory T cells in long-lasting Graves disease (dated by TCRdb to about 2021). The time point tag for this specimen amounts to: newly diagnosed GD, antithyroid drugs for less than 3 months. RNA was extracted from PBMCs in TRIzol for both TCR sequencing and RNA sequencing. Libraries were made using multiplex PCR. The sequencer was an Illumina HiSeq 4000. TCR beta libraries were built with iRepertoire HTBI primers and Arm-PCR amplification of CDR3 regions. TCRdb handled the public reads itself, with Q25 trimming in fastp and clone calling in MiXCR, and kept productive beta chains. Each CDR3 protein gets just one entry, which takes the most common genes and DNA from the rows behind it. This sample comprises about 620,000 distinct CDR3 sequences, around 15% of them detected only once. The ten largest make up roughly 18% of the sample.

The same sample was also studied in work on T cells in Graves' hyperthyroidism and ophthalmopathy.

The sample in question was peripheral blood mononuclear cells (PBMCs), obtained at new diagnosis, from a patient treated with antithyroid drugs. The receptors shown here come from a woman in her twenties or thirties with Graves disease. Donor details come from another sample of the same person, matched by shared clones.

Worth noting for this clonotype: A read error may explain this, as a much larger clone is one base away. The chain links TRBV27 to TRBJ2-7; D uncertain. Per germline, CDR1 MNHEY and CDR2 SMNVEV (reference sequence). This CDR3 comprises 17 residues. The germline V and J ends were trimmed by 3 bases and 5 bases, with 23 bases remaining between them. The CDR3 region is CASSLVGLTATRDEQYF. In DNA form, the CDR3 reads TGTGCCAGCAGTTTGGTGGGTTTAACGGCGACCCGGGACGAGCAGTACTTC.

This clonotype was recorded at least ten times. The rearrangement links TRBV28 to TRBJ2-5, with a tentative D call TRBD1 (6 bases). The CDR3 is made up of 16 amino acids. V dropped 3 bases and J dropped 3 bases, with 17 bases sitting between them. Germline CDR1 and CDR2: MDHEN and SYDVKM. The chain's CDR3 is CASSFLRDIDKETQYF. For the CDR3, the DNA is TGTGCCAGCAGTTTTCTCCGGGACATAGATAAAGAGACCCAGTACTTC.

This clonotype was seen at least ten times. The CDR3 spells CAISDPAGYTF. The CDR3 coding sequence is TGTGCCATCAGCGATCCGGCGGGCTACACCTTC. The chain is built from TRBV10-3 and TRBJ1-2; no firm D call. Per germline, CDR1 ENHRY and CDR2 SYGVKD. Trimming cost V 6 bases and J 8 bases, with 10 bases left between them. This CDR3 comprises 11 residues.

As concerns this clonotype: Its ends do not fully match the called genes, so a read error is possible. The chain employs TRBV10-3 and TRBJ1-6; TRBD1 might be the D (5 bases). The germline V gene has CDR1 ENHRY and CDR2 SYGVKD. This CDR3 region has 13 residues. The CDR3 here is CAIRGDSGSLLHF. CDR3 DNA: TGTGCCATCAGAGGGGATTCGGGTTCACTCCTCCACTTT.

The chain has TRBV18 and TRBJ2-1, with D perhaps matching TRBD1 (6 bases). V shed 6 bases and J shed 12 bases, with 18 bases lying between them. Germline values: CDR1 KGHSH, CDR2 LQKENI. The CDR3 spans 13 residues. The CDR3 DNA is TGTGCCAGCTCCCCGGGTACAGGGCCGTCGCAGTTCTTC. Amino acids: CASSPGTGPSQFF.

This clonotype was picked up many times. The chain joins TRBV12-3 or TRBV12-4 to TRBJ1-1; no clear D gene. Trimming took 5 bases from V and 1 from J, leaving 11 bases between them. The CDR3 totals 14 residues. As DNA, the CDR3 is TGTGCCAGCAGTCAGGAACTAAGGAACACTGAAGCTTTCTTT. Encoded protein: CASSQELRNTEAFF.

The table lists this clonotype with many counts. CDR3 sequence reads: CAISESKSNQPQHF. CDR3 bases: TGTGCCATCAGTGAGTCGAAGAGCAATCAGCCCCAGCATTTT. The genes are TRBV10-3 and TRBJ1-5; D remains ambiguous. The V and J ends lost 0 bases and 1 base respectively, with 4 bases between them. CDR3 length: 14 residues. Per the germline V gene, CDR1 is ENHRY and CDR2 is SYGVKD.

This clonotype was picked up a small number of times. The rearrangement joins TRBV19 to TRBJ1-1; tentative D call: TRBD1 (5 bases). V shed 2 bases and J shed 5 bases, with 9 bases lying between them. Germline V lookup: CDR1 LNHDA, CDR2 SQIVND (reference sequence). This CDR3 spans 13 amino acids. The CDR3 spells CASSIMGGTEAFF. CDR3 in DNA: TGTGCCAGTAGTATAATGGGGGGAACTGAAGCTTTCTTT.

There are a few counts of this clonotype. The CDR3, as DNA: TGTGCCAGCAGTTTACCCCGGACCCGAATTAATGAAAAACTGTTTTTT. Its translation is CASSLPRTRINEKLFF. The chain joins TRBV28 to TRBJ1-4; D unresolved. The length of the CDR3 is 16 residues. V lost 2 bases, J lost 4 bases, and 14 bases lay in between. The germline CDR1 and CDR2 sequences are MDHEN and SYDVKM.